This T cell receptor (beta chain) originates from a study of T cell responses to AZD1222 COVID-19 vaccine. With 1 base removed from V and 4 bases from J, the gap between germline ends came to 5 bases. The V gene's germline CDR1 is WSHSY and CDR2 SAAADI. CDR3 length equals 13 residues. Clones were read by immunoSEQ multiplex PCR, and TCRdb kept only the in-frame ones, dropping some. The table shows 150,000 or so clones, with around 93% occurring only once. Regarding the study as a whole: Repertoires were obtained solely post-peak T cell response.

In the case of this clone: The antigen remains undetermined.

The chain joins TRBV10-2 to TRBJ1-5; D call uncertain. Sequencing used peripheral blood, obtained on day 0 of AZD1222 vaccination. The TCR sequence derives from an adult in good health. The CDR3 protein is CASSEFENQPQHF. The CDR3 nucleotides read TGCGCCAGCAGTGAGTTTGAAAATCAGCCCCAGCATTTT.